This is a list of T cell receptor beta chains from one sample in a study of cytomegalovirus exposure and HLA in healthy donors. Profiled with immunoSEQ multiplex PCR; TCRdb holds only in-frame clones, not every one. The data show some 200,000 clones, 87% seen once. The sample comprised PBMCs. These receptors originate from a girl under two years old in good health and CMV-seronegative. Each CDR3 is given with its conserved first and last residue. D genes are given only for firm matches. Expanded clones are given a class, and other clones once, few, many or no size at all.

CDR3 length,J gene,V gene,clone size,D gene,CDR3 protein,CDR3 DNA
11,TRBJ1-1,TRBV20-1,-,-,CITNRNTEAFF,TGCATCACAAACAGGAACACTGAAGCTTTCTTT
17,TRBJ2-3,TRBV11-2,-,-,CASSLGREGAHTDTQYF,TGTGCCAGCAGCTTAGGACGGGAGGGGGCTCACACAGATACGCAGTATTTT
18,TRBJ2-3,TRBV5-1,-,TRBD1,CASSLRSVWDRGTDTQYF,TGCGCCAGCAGCTTGAGAAGTGTTTGGGACAGGGGCACAGATACGCAGTATTTT
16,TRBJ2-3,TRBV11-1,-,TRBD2,CASSLVGTSRADTQYF,TGTGCCAGCAGCTTAGTGGGGACTAGCAGGGCAGATACGCAGTATTTT
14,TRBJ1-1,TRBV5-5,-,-,CASSFVGRDTEAFF,TGTGCCAGCAGCTTCGTGGGTCGGGATACTGAAGCTTTCTTT
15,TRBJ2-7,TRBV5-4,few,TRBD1,CASSLTPTGTYEQYF,TGTGCCAGCAGCCTCACACCGACAGGGACCTACGAGCAGTACTTC
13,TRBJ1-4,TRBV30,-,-,CAWLPGGREKLFF,TGTGCCTGGCTACCGGGGGGGCGGGAAAAACTGTTTTTT
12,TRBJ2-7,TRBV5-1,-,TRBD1,CASSLDRGEQYF,TGCGCCAGCAGCCTCGACAGGGGCGAGCAGTACTTC
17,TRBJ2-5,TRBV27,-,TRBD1,CASSRVYPGQGQETQYF,TGTGCCAGCAGCCGCGTATACCCGGGACAGGGCCAAGAGACCCAGTACTTC
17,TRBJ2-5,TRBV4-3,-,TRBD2,CASSQGGTSGRVKTQYF,TGCGCCAGCAGCCAAGGCGGGACTAGCGGGAGAGTAAAGACCCAGTACTTC
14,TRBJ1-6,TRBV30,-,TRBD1,CAWSPGQGGSPLHF,TGTGCCTGGAGTCCGGGACAGGGAGGGTCACCCCTCCACTTT
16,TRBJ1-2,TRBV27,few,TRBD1,CASSLSGQGAYDGYTF,TGTGCCAGCAGTTTATCCGGACAGGGGGCCTACGATGGCTACACCTTC
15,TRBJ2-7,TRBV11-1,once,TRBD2,CASSFPTSGTSEQYF,TGTGCCAGCAGCTTTCCGACTAGCGGTACTTCCGAGCAGTACTTC
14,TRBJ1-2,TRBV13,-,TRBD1,CASSIGTGHNGYTF,TGTGCCAGCAGCATAGGGACAGGGCACAATGGCTACACCTTC
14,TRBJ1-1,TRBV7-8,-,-,CASSLSGFATEAFF,TGTGCCAGCAGCTTGTCAGGGTTTGCCACTGAAGCTTTCTTT
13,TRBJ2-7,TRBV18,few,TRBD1,CASSQGAFYEQYF,TGTGCCAGCTCACAGGGGGCCTTTTACGAGCAGTACTTC
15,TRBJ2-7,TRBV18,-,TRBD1,CASSSSGQASYEQYF,TGTGCCAGCTCATCCTCGGGACAGGCCTCCTACGAGCAGTACTTC
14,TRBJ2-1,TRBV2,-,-,CATRGNTVPNEQFF,TGTGCCACCCGGGGAAATACAGTTCCCAATGAGCAGTTCTTC
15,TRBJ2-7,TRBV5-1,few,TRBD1,CASSLPGTGSYEQYF,TGCGCCAGCAGCTTACCCGGGACAGGCAGCTACGAGCAGTACTTC
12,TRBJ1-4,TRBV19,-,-,CASKGVGEKLFF,TGTGCCAGTAAGGGGGTAGGGGAAAAACTGTTTTTT
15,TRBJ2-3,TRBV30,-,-,CAWSGGYGVTDTQYF,TGTGCCTGGAGCGGCGGCTACGGGGTGACAGATACGCAGTATTTT
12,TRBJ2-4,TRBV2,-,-,CASSDGKNIQYF,TGTGCCAGCAGTGACGGGAAAAACATTCAGTACTTC